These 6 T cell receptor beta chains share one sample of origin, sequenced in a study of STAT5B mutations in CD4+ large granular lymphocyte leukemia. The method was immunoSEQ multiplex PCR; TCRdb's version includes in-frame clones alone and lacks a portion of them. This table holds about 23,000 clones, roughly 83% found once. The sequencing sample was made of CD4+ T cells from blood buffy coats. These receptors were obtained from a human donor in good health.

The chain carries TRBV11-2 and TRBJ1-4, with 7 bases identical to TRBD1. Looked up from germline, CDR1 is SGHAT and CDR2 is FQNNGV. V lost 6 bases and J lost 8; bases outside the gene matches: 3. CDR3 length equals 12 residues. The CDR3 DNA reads TGTGCCAGCAGTTGGGACAGAGAAAAACTGTTTTTT. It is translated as CASSWDREKLFF.

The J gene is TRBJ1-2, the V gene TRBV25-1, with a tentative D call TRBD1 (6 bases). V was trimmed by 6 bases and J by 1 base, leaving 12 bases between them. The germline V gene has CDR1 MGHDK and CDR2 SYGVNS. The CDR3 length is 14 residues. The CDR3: CASRQTGDNYGYTF. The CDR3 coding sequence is TGTGCCAGCAGACAGACAGGTGATAACTATGGCTACACCTTC.

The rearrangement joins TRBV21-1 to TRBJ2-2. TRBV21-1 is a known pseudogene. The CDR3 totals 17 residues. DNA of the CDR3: TGTGCCAGCAGCAAAAACCCAGGGGGGGGGAACACCGGGGAGCTGTTTTTT. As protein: CASSKNPGGGNTGELFF.

The CDR3 spells CAWSQTRRSNYGYTF. The CDR3 nucleotides are TGTGCCTGGAGCCAGACCAGAAGATCTAACTATGGCTACACCTTC. V gene TRBV30 combines with J gene TRBJ1-2; D call uncertain. The CDR3 covers 15 residues. With 3 bases removed from V and 0 bases from J, the gap between germline ends came to 14 bases. Germline CDR1 GTSNPN, CDR2 SVGIG (reference sequence).

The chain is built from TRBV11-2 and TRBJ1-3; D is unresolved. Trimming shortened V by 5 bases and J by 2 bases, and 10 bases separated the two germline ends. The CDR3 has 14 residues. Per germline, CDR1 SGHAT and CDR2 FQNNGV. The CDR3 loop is CASSASVAGNTIYF. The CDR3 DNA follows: TGTGCCAGCAGCGCCTCCGTCGCTGGAAACACCATATATTTT.

CDR3 residues: CASSHSRMTGANVLTF. CDR3 sequence (DNA): TGCGCCAGCAGTCATTCTAGGATGACTGGGGCCAACGTCCTGACTTTC. The V and J genes are TRBV4-1 and TRBJ2-6; D not certain. V was shortened by 6 bases and J by 2 bases, with 14 bases between the two germline ends. The length of the CDR3 is 16 residues. Germline values: CDR1 MGHRA, CDR2 YSYEKL.